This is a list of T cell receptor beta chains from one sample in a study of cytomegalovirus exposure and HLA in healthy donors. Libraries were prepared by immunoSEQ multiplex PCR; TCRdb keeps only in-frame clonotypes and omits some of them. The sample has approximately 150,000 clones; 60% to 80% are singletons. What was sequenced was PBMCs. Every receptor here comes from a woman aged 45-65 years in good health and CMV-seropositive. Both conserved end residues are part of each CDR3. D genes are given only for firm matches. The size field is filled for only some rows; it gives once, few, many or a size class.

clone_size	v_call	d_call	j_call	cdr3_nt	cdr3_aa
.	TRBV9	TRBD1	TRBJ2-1	TGTGCCAGCAGCCCCCTAGGGGGCGGGAATGAGCAGTTCTTC	CASSPLGGGNEQFF
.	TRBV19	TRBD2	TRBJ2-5	TGTGCCAGTAGTATGACCGACGCCATTGGGGAGGGGACCCAGTACTTC	CASSMTDAIGEGTQYF
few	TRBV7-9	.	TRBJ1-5	TGTGCCAGCAGCCTGGACAGTAGCAATCAGCCCCAGCATTTT	CASSLDSSNQPQHF
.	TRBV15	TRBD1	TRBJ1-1	TGTGCCACCAACGTACAGGGGGATAACACTGAAGCTTTCTTT	CATNVQGDNTEAFF
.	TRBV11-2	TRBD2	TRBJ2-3	TGTGCCAGCAGCTTAACTAGCGGGGAGAGGACAGATACGCAGTATTTT	CASSLTSGERTDTQYF
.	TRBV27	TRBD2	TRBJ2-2	TGTGCCAGCAGAATAGCGGGGATGGGGACCGGGGAGCTGTTTTTT	CASRIAGMGTGELFF
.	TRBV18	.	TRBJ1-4	TGTGCCAGCTCACCAAACGGGTACGAAAAACTGTTTTTT	CASSPNGYEKLFF
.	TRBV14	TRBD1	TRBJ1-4	TGTGCCAGCAGCCAGCGACAGGGCACTAATGAAAAACTGTTTTTT	CASSQRQGTNEKLFF
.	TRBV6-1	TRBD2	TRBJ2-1	TGTGCCAGCCGAAATCAGGGAGGGAGATATTTGGAGTTCTTC	CASRNQGGRYLEFF
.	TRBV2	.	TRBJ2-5	TGTGCCAGCAGCGGACTAAACCGACGGGAGACCCAGTACTTC	CASSGLNRRETQYF